This is a list of T cell receptor beta chains from one sample in a study of shared clonotypes between healthy human individuals. TCRdb's copy holds only in-frame clones and misses some; the assay was immunoSEQ multiplex PCR. The sample yields over 1.5 million clones, around 98% seen once. Sequences were obtained from naive CD4+ T cells sorted from blood. The source is a young man in good health. Each CDR3 is given with its conserved first and last residue. D genes are given only for firm matches. Clone sizes are given selectively: once, few, many, or a class where the clone is expanded.

d_call | clone_size | j_call | v_call | cdr3_nt | cdr3_aa
TRBD1 | NA | TRBJ2-7 | TRBV5-4 | TGTGCCAGCAGCAGCCGGGACAGGGGTTACGAGCAGTACTTC | CASSSRDRGYEQYF
NA | NA | TRBJ2-3 | TRBV5-5 | TGTGCCAGCAGCTTGGTTACAGGGAACAGAGATACGCAGTATTTT | CASSLVTGNRDTQYF
NA | NA | TRBJ1-2 | TRBV15 | TGTGCCACCAGCAGATCCGCGAAGGAAGAGGGTGGCTACACCTTC | CATSRSAKEEGGYTF
NA | NA | TRBJ2-3 | TRBV18 | TGTGCCAGCTCACCCATCCAGGGCACAGATACGCAGTATTTT | CASSPIQGTDTQYF
TRBD2 | NA | TRBJ2-3 | TRBV11-3 | TGTGCCAGCAGCTTAGATGGGCGGGAGGGCACAGATACGCAGTATTTT | CASSLDGREGTDTQYF
NA | few | TRBJ1-2 | TRBV30 | TGTGCCTGGAGTGTACTCTATGGCTACACCTTC | CAWSVLYGYTF
TRBD1 | NA | TRBJ2-3 | TRBV5-4 | TGTGCCAGCAGCTTGGAGGACAGGGGGTCCGATACGCAGTATTTT | CASSLEDRGSDTQYF
TRBD1 | NA | TRBJ1-1 | TRBV29-1 | TGCAGCGCCGGGACAGTTGACGCTGAAGCTTTCTTT | CSAGTVDAEAFF
TRBD2 | NA | TRBJ2-1 | TRBV18 | TGTGCCAGCTCACCCTTAGCGGGAGGGCACAATGAGCAGTTCTTC | CASSPLAGGHNEQFF
NA | NA | TRBJ1-5 | TRBV5-1 | TGCGCCAGCAGCGCCACGTATGGTAGCAATCAGCCCCAGCATTTT | CASSATYGSNQPQHF
NA | NA | TRBJ2-1 | TRBV5-1 | TGCGCCAGCAGCTGGGGGCCGGCCAGTGAGCAGTTCTTC | CASSWGPASEQFF